This T cell receptor beta chain derives from a study of T cells in tuberculosis. Looking at the study overall: IGRA-negative adolescents, IGRA-positive adolescents with latent tuberculosis and adults with active tuberculosis formed this South African cohort.

The method was immunoSEQ multiplex PCR; TCRdb's version includes in-frame clones alone and lacks a portion of them. The data contain 40,000 to 50,000 clones, nearly 97% of them singletons. Unsorted cryopreserved PBMC were sequenced, averaging around 99,000 T cells per clinical donor. The TCR originated in a donor aged 10-29 years with latent tuberculosis or without tuberculosis infection. Sequencing used PBMCs.

In DNA, the CDR3 is TGTGCCAGCCAGGGGCAGAGGAATGGCTACACCTTC. This sequence encodes CASQGQRNGYTF. This chain links TRBV19 with TRBJ1-2, with a tentative D call TRBD1 (6 bases). This CDR3 comprises 12 residues. The germline V gene encodes CDR1 LNHDA and CDR2 SQIVND (reference sequence). Trimming pared 9 bases from V and 6 bases from J, leaving 14 bases between.